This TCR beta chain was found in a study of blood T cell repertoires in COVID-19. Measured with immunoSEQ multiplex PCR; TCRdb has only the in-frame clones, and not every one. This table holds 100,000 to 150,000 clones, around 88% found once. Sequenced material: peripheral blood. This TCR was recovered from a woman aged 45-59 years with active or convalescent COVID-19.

DNA for the CDR3: TGTGCCAGCAGCGTAGAGGGGACTAGCGGGAGAATCTACAATGAGCAGTTCTTC. Encoded protein: CASSVEGTSGRIYNEQFF. The rearrangement joins TRBV9 to TRBJ2-1; 14 nucleotides line up with TRBD2. This CDR3 is 18 amino acids long. V shed 0 bases, J shed 3 bases, and the junction held 5 bases outside the gene matches. Germline lookup yields CDR1 SGDLS and CDR2 YYNGEE.